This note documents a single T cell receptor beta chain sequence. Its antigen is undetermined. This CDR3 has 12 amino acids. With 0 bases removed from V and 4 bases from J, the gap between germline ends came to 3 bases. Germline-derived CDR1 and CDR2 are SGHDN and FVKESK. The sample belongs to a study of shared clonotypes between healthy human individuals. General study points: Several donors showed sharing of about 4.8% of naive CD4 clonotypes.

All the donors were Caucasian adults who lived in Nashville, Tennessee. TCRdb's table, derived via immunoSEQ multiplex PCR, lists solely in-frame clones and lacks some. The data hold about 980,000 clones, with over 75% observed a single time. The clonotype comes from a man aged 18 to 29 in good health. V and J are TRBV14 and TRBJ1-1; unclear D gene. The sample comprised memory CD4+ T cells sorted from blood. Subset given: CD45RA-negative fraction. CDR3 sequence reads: CASSQDTTEAFF. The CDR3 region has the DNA TGTGCCAGCAGCCAAGATACCACTGAAGCTTTCTTT.